The 30 T cell receptor beta chains below come from one sample, sequenced in a study of vaccination effects on CD4 cells after COVID-19. Sequencing in the ViraFEST assay came after antigen-specific CD4+ T cells had been expanded with viral peptide pools, which were used to stimulate PBMC. It was after approximately 10 days of culture that CD4+ T cells were isolated. Sometime from March through December 2020, the person acquired a SARS-CoV-2 infection that PCR confirmed. This table comes from immunoSEQ multiplex PCR, and its TCRdb copy is limited to in-frame clones, with some not included. Of under 25,000 clones listed, approximately 74% are singletons. Antigen specificity for these receptors is unknown. The input for sequencing was CD4+ T cells from PBMCs cultured with SARS-CoV-2 spike peptides, taken before COVID-19 vaccination. Source of these receptors: a human donor who had a prior SARS-CoV-2 infection.

V and J are TRBV19 and TRBJ1-2; TRBD1 matches 9 bases. Germline V gene data show CDR1 as LNHDA and CDR2 as SQIVND (reference sequence). CDR3 size: 15 residues. V was pared by 5 bases and J by 4 bases, with 8 bases of the junction left unmatched. CDR3 protein: CASSGRQGGGYGYTF. CDR3 in DNA: TGTGCCAGTAGTGGGCGACAGGGGGGAGGCTATGGCTACACCTTC. Full variable domain (missing parts from reference TRBV19 and TRBJ1-2): DGGITQSPKYLFRKEGQNVTLSCEQNLNHDAMYWYRQDPGQGLRLIYYSQIVNDFQKGDIAEGYSVSREKKESFPLTVTSAQKNPTAFYLCASSGRQGGGYGYTFGSGTRLTVV.

The chain couples TRBV2 to TRBJ2-7; no clear D gene. The CDR3 has 14 amino acids. CDR1 SNHLY and CDR2 FYNNEI come from the germline V gene. V was clipped by 4 bases and J by 3 bases, with 13 bases between them. The CDR3 loop is CASSVSQINYEQYF. In DNA form, the CDR3 reads TGTGCCAGCAGTGTGTCTCAGATTAACTACGAGCAGTACTTC.

The V call is TRBV19, the J call TRBJ1-2; D not resolved. The CDR3 spans 13 residues. CDR1 and CDR2 (germline): LNHDA, SQIVND (reference sequence). The germline V and J ends were trimmed by 1 base and 8 bases, with 11 bases remaining between them. This CDR3 reads CASSIVAGTGYTF. The CDR3 DNA is TGTGCCAGTAGTATAGTGGCCGGAACGGGCTACACCTTC.

CDR3 region: CASSEPGGQNSPLHF. CDR3 in DNA: TGCGCCAGCAGCGAACCAGGGGGGCAGAATTCACCCCTCCACTTT. The rearrangement joins TRBV5-1 to TRBJ1-6, with TRBD1 matching 7 bases. In germline, CDR1 is SGHRS, CDR2 YFSETQ. Unmatched junction bases numbered 8, after V lost 4 bases and J lost 7 bases. The CDR3 has 15 residues.

V and J are TRBV4-2 and TRBJ2-2, with 9 nucleotides matching TRBD2. J gave up 5 bases and V 3 bases, and 13 bases lay outside the gene matches. Germline values: CDR1 LGHNA, CDR2 YNFKEQ. The CDR3 is made up of 18 amino acids. The CDR3 region has the DNA TGTGCCAGCAGCCACGGTCGGTATAGCGGGAGTAAAACCGGGGAGCTGTTTTTT. As protein: CASSHGRYSGSKTGELFF.

The chain employs TRBV12-3 or TRBV12-4 and TRBJ2-7; D is unclear. Between the trimmed V and J ends, which lost 6 bases and 7 bases, there was a span of 16 bases. The CDR3 runs to 13 residues. CDR3 sequence (DNA): TGTGCCAGCAGCCCAACCCTAGATAGAGAGCAGTACTTC. This encodes CASSPTLDREQYF.

This clone was counted only a few times. V gene TRBV9 combines with J gene TRBJ1-2; 8 bases align to TRBD1. J was trimmed by 0 bases and V by 4 bases; bases with no gene match: 5. This CDR3 spans 15 amino acids. CDR1 SGDLS and CDR2 YYNGEE come from the germline V gene. The chain's CDR3 is CASSPRGQPNYGYTF. In DNA form, the CDR3 reads TGTGCCAGCAGCCCCAGGGGGCAACCTAACTATGGCTACACCTTC.

The chain recombines TRBV7-2 with TRBJ2-7; D gene uncertain. Deletions cut 4 bases from V and 0 bases from J, with 10 bases between. The CDR3 spans 14 residues. Germline V gene data show CDR1 as SGHTA and CDR2 as FQGNSA. Here the CDR3 DNA reads TGTGCCAGCAGCTCGGGCAGCAGCTCCTACGAGCAGTACTTC. This encodes CASSSGSSSYEQYF.

The chain combines TRBV9 with TRBJ2-7; no clear D. The CDR3 length is 14 residues. Germline V CDR1 and CDR2: SGDLS, YYNGEE. Trimming removed 0 bases from V and 2 bases from J, with 9 bases in between. DNA of the CDR3: TGTGCCAGCAGCGTAGATTGGGCGCCCTACGAGCAGTACTTC. This encodes CASSVDWAPYEQYF.

The chain couples TRBV18 to TRBJ2-2; 8 bases match TRBD1. Germline V gene lookup returns CDR1 KGHSH and CDR2 LQKENI. The CDR3 loop spans 16 amino acids. The V gene end was trimmed by 4 bases and the J gene end by 5 bases; junction bases not matched to a gene: 9. CDR3 protein: CASSLWTGRSTGELFF. The CDR3 DNA reads as TGTGCCAGCTCACTATGGACAGGGCGGTCAACCGGGGAGCTGTTTTTT.

The chain has TRBV25-1 and TRBJ2-5; 8 bases agree with TRBD2. The germline CDR1 and CDR2 sequences are MGHDK and SYGVNS. The CDR3 totals 16 residues. The ends lost 4 bases at V and 0 bases at J; junction bases unmatched: 7. Here the CDR3 DNA reads TGTGCCAGCAGTGGGGGTTTAGCGGGGAACCAAGAGACCCAGTACTTC. Its translation is CASSGGLAGNQETQYF.

The chain has TRBV5-1 and TRBJ1-1; D unresolved. V was cut by 1 base and J by 3 bases, with 7 bases left in between. The CDR3 has 13 residues. CDR1 SGHRS and CDR2 YFSETQ come from the germline V gene. CDR3 sequence: CASSLSGDTEAFF. CDR3 nucleotide sequence: TGCGCCAGCAGCTTGAGCGGAGACACTGAAGCTTTCTTT.

The chain carries TRBV11-1 and TRBJ2-1; 13 bases are shared with TRBD2. This CDR3 is built from 16 residues. With 5 bases clipped from V and 4 bases from J, the junction kept 5 bases outside the gene matches. Germline V CDR1 and CDR2: SGHAT, FQDESV (reference sequence). CDR3 bases: TGTGCCAGCAGCAGGGGACTAGCGGGAATTTACAATGAGCAGTTCTTC. Translation gives CASSRGLAGIYNEQFF. Full variable domain (outside the CDR3, taken from reference TRBV11-1 and TRBJ2-1): EAEVAQSPRYKITEKSQAVAFWCDPISGHATLYWYRQILGQGPELLVQFQDESVVDDSQLPKDRFSAERLKGVDSTLKIQPAELGDSAMYLCASSRGLAGIYNEQFFGPGTRLTVL.

This clone came up once. The chain joins TRBV18 to TRBJ2-3; D unclear. The V end lost 3 bases, the J end lost 5 bases, and 9 bases lay between the germline ends. Per the germline V gene, CDR1 is KGHSH and CDR2 is LQKENI. The CDR3 length is 13 residues. The CDR3 region is CASSPHKGDTQYF. The CDR3 DNA reads as TGTGCCAGCTCACCGCACAAAGGAGATACGCAGTATTTT.

The CDR3 DNA sequence: TGTGCCAGTACCACGATAGAGGGGGATCAGCCCCAGCATTTT. It is translated as CASTTIEGDQPQHF. The chain combines TRBV19 with TRBJ1-5; D is possibly TRBD1 (6 bases). This CDR3 is built from 14 residues. Germline lookup yields CDR1 LNHDA and CDR2 SQIVND (reference sequence). Trimming shortened V by 7 bases and J by 5 bases, and 15 bases separated the two germline ends.

This chain connects TRBV13 to TRBJ1-2; D is undetermined. The CDR3 is made up of 13 amino acids. V shed 5 bases and J shed 3 bases, with 10 bases lying between them. Germline CDR1 PRHDT, CDR2 FYEKMQ (reference sequence). CDR3 bases: TGTGCCAGCAGCCAATTGACTCACTATGGCTACACCTTC. Amino acids: CASSQLTHYGYTF.

V gene TRBV4-3 combines with J gene TRBJ1-1; D might be TRBD1 (5 bases). This CDR3 has 15 amino acids. Germline V gene lookup returns CDR1 LGHNA and CDR2 YSLEER. V was shortened by 3 bases and J by 8 bases, with 19 bases between the two germline ends. CDR3 DNA: TGCGCCAGCAGCCAGGGGACCCAGTCTAGTAAAGAAGCTTTCTTT. It is translated as CASSQGTQSSKEAFF.

The rearrangement links TRBV15 to TRBJ2-7; D perhaps matches TRBD2 (6 bases). Germline V gene sequence: CDR1 LNHNV, CDR2 YYDKDF (reference sequence). The V and J ends lost 5 bases and 1 base respectively, with 12 bases between them. The CDR3 consists of 14 residues. The CDR3 nucleotides are TGTGCCACCAGCCTGTTCGGGGGTTCCTACGAGCAGTACTTC. Translated, it gives CATSLFGGSYEQYF.

In DNA, the CDR3 is TGTGCCAGCAGTGAAATGGGACAGGGAGCCTACGAGCAGTACTTC. Amino acids: CASSEMGQGAYEQYF. The chain employs TRBV2 and TRBJ2-7, with 9 bases matching TRBD1. The CDR3 runs to 15 residues. V shed 2 bases and J 2 bases; nucleotides not matched to a gene: 4. Germline V gene lookup returns CDR1 SNHLY and CDR2 FYNNEI.

The V and J genes are TRBV7-2 and TRBJ1-1, with D uncertain. CDR1 SGHTA and CDR2 FQGNSA come from the germline V gene. Deletions cut 1 base from V and 3 bases from J, with 6 bases between. This CDR3 comprises 13 residues. The CDR3, as DNA: TGTGCCAGCAGCTTAGAGGAGTACACTGAAGCTTTCTTT. This encodes CASSLEEYTEAFF.

This chain uses TRBV7-3 with TRBJ1-1; 8 bases fit TRBD1. CDR3 length: 16 residues. V was clipped by 3 bases and J by 5 bases; unmatched bases: 11. Germline V CDR1 and CDR2: SGHTA, FQGTGA. The CDR3 region is CASSFGSIGQGTEAFF. CDR3 bases: TGTGCCAGCAGCTTCGGCTCCATCGGACAGGGAACTGAAGCTTTCTTT.

This chain joins TRBV7-6 and TRBJ2-1; D is undetermined. The CDR3 has 13 residues. The germline V and J ends were trimmed by 4 bases and 12 bases, with 16 bases remaining between them. The V gene's germline CDR1 is SGHVS and CDR2 FNYEAQ. This CDR3 reads CASSSGRYLGQFF. In DNA form, the CDR3 reads TGTGCCAGCAGCTCCGGCCGGTACCTGGGGCAGTTCTTC.

Here the CDR3 reads CASRRDRTTEAFF. CDR3 in DNA: TGTGCCAGCAGGAGGGACAGGACCACTGAAGCTTTCTTT. The rearrangement joins TRBV5-4 to TRBJ1-1; 8 positions match TRBD1. The CDR3 runs to 13 residues. From germline, CDR1 is SGHNT and CDR2 YYREEE (reference sequence). Unmatched junction bases numbered 4, after V lost 5 bases and J lost 4 bases.

The V and J genes are TRBV2 and TRBJ2-1; D gene unclear. The germline gives CDR1 SNHLY, CDR2 FYNNEI. V was cut by 0 bases and J by 12 bases, with 18 bases left in between. The CDR3 has 15 residues. The CDR3 bases are TGTGCCAGCAGTGAAGCGCGGCTGGGTCGTGCCGGGCAGTTCTTC. Protein sequence: CASSEARLGRAGQFF.

The chain uses TRBV14 and TRBJ2-2, with D possibly being TRBD2 (5 bases). CDR3 length equals 14 residues. Germline CDR1 reads SGHDN; CDR2 reads FVKESK. With 3 bases removed from V and 0 bases from J, the gap between germline ends came to 5 bases. The CDR3 here is CASSQGANTGELFF. CDR3 DNA: TGTGCCAGCAGCCAGGGAGCGAACACCGGGGAGCTGTTTTTT. The whole variable domain, remainder taken from reference TRBV14 and TRBJ2-2, is EAGVTQFPSHSVIEKGQTVTLRCDPISGHDNLYWYRRVMGKEIKFLLHFVKESKQDESGMPNNRFLAERTGGTYSTLKVQPAELEDSGVYFCASSQGANTGELFFGEGSRLTVL.

This clone is a singleton in its sample. The rearrangement links TRBV5-6 to TRBJ2-3; either TRBD1 or TRBD2 may fit D (5 bases each). The length of the CDR3 is 13 residues. CDR1 and CDR2 (germline): SGHDT, YYEEEE. The germline V and J ends were trimmed by 4 bases and 9 bases, with 15 bases remaining between them. For the CDR3, the DNA is TGTGCCAGCAGCGGTGGGGACGCTTGGACGCAGTATTTT. Translated, it gives CASSGGDAWTQYF.

This chain links TRBV18 with TRBJ2-5; D not certain. The CDR3 has 15 amino acids. The germline V and J ends were trimmed by 1 base and 4 bases, with 13 bases remaining between them. The germline V gene encodes CDR1 KGHSH and CDR2 LQKENI. The CDR3 loop is CASSPHIGMAETQYF. The CDR3 DNA reads TGTGCCAGCTCACCACACATCGGCATGGCAGAGACCCAGTACTTC.

The chain is built from TRBV5-1 and TRBJ1-2; 9 nucleotides line up with TRBD1. The V gene's germline CDR1 is SGHRS and CDR2 YFSETQ. Losses at the gene ends were 5 bases for V and 8 bases for J; bases not matched to a gene: 10. CDR3 size: 14 residues. The CDR3 reads CASSPGQGLRGYTF. The CDR3 DNA sequence: TGCGCCAGCAGTCCGGGACAGGGCTTGCGGGGCTACACCTTC. Using reference TRBV5-1 and TRBJ1-2 for the parts outside the CDR3, the full variable domain is KAGVTQTPRYLIKTRGQQVTLSCSPISGHRSVSWYQQTPGQGLQFLFEYFSETQRNKGNFPGRFSGRQFSNSRSEMNVSTLELGDSALYLCASSPGQGLRGYTFGSGTRLTVV.

The table lists this clone with a count of one. The V and J genes are TRBV28 and TRBJ2-3; D remains unclear. V lost 2 bases to trimming and J lost 4 bases, with 7 bases between them. Germline CDR1 is MDHEN and CDR2 is SYDVKM. The CDR3 has 13 amino acids. This CDR3 reads CASSLAAADTQYF. The CDR3 DNA sequence: TGTGCCAGCAGTTTAGCGGCGGCAGATACGCAGTATTTT.

The rearrangement joins TRBV5-4 to TRBJ1-2; 7 nucleotides match TRBD1. Germline V gene lookup returns CDR1 SGHNT and CDR2 YYREEE (reference sequence). V gave up 1 base and J gave up 8 bases; unmatched junction bases: 14. The CDR3 extends over 16 amino acids. CDR3 loop: CASSLNAGQGGTGYTF. The CDR3 DNA reads TGTGCCAGCAGCTTGAATGCTGGGCAGGGGGGGACAGGCTACACCTTC.